Listed below are T cell receptor beta chains from one sample, sequenced in a study of blood T cell repertoires in COVID-19. Only in-frame clones appear in the TCRdb table, and some are missing; sequencing was by immunoSEQ multiplex PCR. The sample records 120,000 to 150,000 clones, roughly 79% being singletons. Sequences were obtained from peripheral blood. The receptors shown here come from a human donor with acute or convalescent COVID-19. The donor label of this sample is uncertain. The CDR3 runs from the conserved cysteine through the conserved F or W. Each record gives: V gene, clone size, J gene, D gene, CDR3 protein, CDR3 DNA. A D gene is named only where the DNA matches it firmly. Size tells how often a clone was seen (once, few, many) or the class of an expanded clone, and some rows leave it out.

V gene: TRBV5-6; clone size: NA; J gene: TRBJ1-1; D gene: TRBD1; CDR3 protein: CASTLEGANTEAFF; CDR3 DNA: TGTGCCAGCACCCTTGAGGGGGCGAACACTGAAGCTTTCTTT
V gene: TRBV7-8; clone size: NA; J gene: TRBJ1-2; D gene: NA; CDR3 protein: CASSLAAGRNPNYGYTF; CDR3 DNA: TGTGCCAGCAGCTTAGCGGCAGGTCGAAACCCTAACTATGGCTACACCTTC
V gene: TRBV5-6; clone size: NA; J gene: TRBJ2-4; D gene: NA; CDR3 protein: CASSLGSAKNIQYF; CDR3 DNA: TGTGCCAGCAGCTTGGGGAGCGCCAAAAACATTCAGTACTTC
V gene: TRBV2; clone size: NA; J gene: TRBJ2-3; D gene: NA; CDR3 protein: CASSTEEWATDTQYF; CDR3 DNA: TGTGCCAGCAGTACTGAAGAGTGGGCCACAGATACGCAGTATTTT
V gene: TRBV10-3; clone size: NA; J gene: TRBJ1-1; D gene: NA; CDR3 protein: CAIKEANTEAFF; CDR3 DNA: TGTGCCATCAAGGAGGCAAACACTGAAGCTTTCTTT
V gene: TRBV5-8; clone size: NA; J gene: TRBJ2-1; D gene: NA; CDR3 protein: CASSSGVDYNEQFF; CDR3 DNA: TGTGCCAGCAGTTCAGGGGTCGATTACAATGAGCAGTTCTTC
V gene: TRBV24-1; clone size: few; J gene: TRBJ2-3; D gene: TRBD2; CDR3 protein: CATSDRSGGAPDTQYF; CDR3 DNA: TGTGCCACCAGTGACCGCAGCGGGGGGGCCCCAGATACGCAGTATTTT
V gene: TRBV14; clone size: many; J gene: TRBJ2-1; D gene: TRBD2; CDR3 protein: CASSLLAGGPSYNEQFF; CDR3 DNA: TGTGCCAGCAGCCTCCTAGCGGGGGGGCCCTCCTACAATGAGCAGTTCTTC
V gene: TRBV2; clone size: few; J gene: TRBJ1-1; D gene: NA; CDR3 protein: CASKTGGEANTEAFF; CDR3 DNA: TGTGCCAGCAAGACCGGGGGTGAAGCGAACACTGAAGCTTTCTTT
V gene: TRBV5-4; clone size: NA; J gene: TRBJ1-1; D gene: NA; CDR3 protein: CASSLEIGGVEAFF; CDR3 DNA: TGTGCCAGCAGCTTGGAGATAGGGGGGGTTGAAGCTTTCTTT
V gene: TRBV19; clone size: NA; J gene: TRBJ1-2; D gene: TRBD1; CDR3 protein: CASSISRRTGVGYGYTF; CDR3 DNA: TGTGCCAGTAGTATAAGTCGGCGGACAGGGGTAGGGTATGGCTACACCTTC
V gene: TRBV5-1; clone size: NA; J gene: TRBJ2-3; D gene: NA; CDR3 protein: CASSSLAYSSTDTQYF; CDR3 DNA: TGCGCCAGCAGCTCCCTAGCCTACTCTAGCACAGATACGCAGTATTTT
V gene: TRBV24-1; clone size: NA; J gene: TRBJ1-5; D gene: TRBD1; CDR3 protein: CATSDSTGGGQPQHF; CDR3 DNA: TGTGCCACCAGTGATTCGACAGGGGGCGGTCAGCCCCAGCATTTT
V gene: TRBV30; clone size: NA; J gene: TRBJ1-1; D gene: NA; CDR3 protein: CAWSREQTEAFF; CDR3 DNA: TGTGCCTGGAGTAGAGAGCAAACTGAAGCTTTCTTT
V gene: TRBV19; clone size: NA; J gene: TRBJ1-1; D gene: TRBD1; CDR3 protein: CASSIAGQLGGEAFF; CDR3 DNA: TGTGCCAGTAGTATAGCGGGACAGCTAGGGGGTGAAGCTTTCTTT
V gene: TRBV19; clone size: NA; J gene: TRBJ1-1; D gene: NA; CDR3 protein: CASSIGGDRPNTEAFF; CDR3 DNA: TGTGCCAGTAGTATAGGGGGAGACAGGCCGAACACTGAAGCTTTCTTT
V gene: TRBV10-3; clone size: NA; J gene: TRBJ2-7; D gene: TRBD1; CDR3 protein: CAISGQGYEQYF; CDR3 DNA: TGTGCCATCAGTGGACAGGGCTACGAGCAGTACTTC
V gene: TRBV9; clone size: NA; J gene: TRBJ1-2; D gene: TRBD1; CDR3 protein: CASSRGQAGGYTF; CDR3 DNA: TGTGCCAGCAGCCGGGGACAGGCGGGAGGCTACACCTTC
V gene: TRBV5-5; clone size: NA; J gene: TRBJ1-2; D gene: TRBD1; CDR3 protein: CASSPWTGTNYGYTF; CDR3 DNA: TGTGCCAGCAGCCCCTGGACAGGGACCAACTATGGCTACACCTTC
V gene: TRBV5-6; clone size: NA; J gene: TRBJ1-2; D gene: NA; CDR3 protein: CASSLGAYPNYGYTF; CDR3 DNA: TGTGCCAGCAGCTTGGGAGCCTATCCTAACTATGGCTACACCTTC
V gene: TRBV7-9; clone size: NA; J gene: TRBJ1-4; D gene: NA; CDR3 protein: CASSQGRFSNEKLFF; CDR3 DNA: TGTGCCAGCAGCCAGGGGCGATTTAGTAATGAAAAACTGTTTTTT
V gene: TRBV30; clone size: NA; J gene: TRBJ2-7; D gene: NA; CDR3 protein: CAWSEKHLSYEQYF; CDR3 DNA: TGTGCCTGGAGTGAAAAGCACCTCTCCTACGAGCAGTACTTC
V gene: TRBV7-9; clone size: NA; J gene: TRBJ2-1; D gene: TRBD1; CDR3 protein: CASSLPGQGAYNEQFF; CDR3 DNA: TGTGCCAGCAGCTTACCGGGACAGGGGGCCTACAATGAGCAGTTCTTC
V gene: TRBV30; clone size: NA; J gene: TRBJ1-2; D gene: TRBD1; CDR3 protein: CAWDSGTGNYGYTF; CDR3 DNA: TGTGCCTGGGATTCCGGGACAGGGAACTATGGCTACACCTTC
V gene: TRBV24-1; clone size: NA; J gene: TRBJ2-1; D gene: TRBD2; CDR3 protein: CATSGIAGGPGYNEQFF; CDR3 DNA: TGTGCCACCAGTGGAATAGCGGGGGGGCCGGGATACAATGAGCAGTTCTTC
V gene: TRBV5-1; clone size: NA; J gene: TRBJ2-1; D gene: TRBD1; CDR3 protein: CASRGDSHTNEQFF; CDR3 DNA: TGCGCCAGCAGAGGGGACAGCCACACCAATGAGCAGTTCTTC
V gene: TRBV6-5; clone size: NA; J gene: TRBJ1-6; D gene: NA; CDR3 protein: CASRSGAGGSSPLHF; CDR3 DNA: TGTGCCAGCAGATCGGGTGCGGGAGGGAGCTCACCCCTCCACTTT
V gene: TRBV6-5; clone size: NA; J gene: TRBJ1-1; D gene: TRBD1; CDR3 protein: CASSSRQGTEAFF; CDR3 DNA: TGTGCCAGCAGTTCCAGACAGGGAACTGAAGCTTTCTTT
V gene: TRBV2; clone size: few; J gene: TRBJ1-2; D gene: TRBD1; CDR3 protein: CASSGLDRNYGYTF; CDR3 DNA: TGTGCCAGCAGTGGATTGGACAGGAACTATGGCTACACCTTC
V gene: TRBV10-1; clone size: NA; J gene: TRBJ2-3; D gene: NA; CDR3 protein: CASSPQAGASTDTQYF; CDR3 DNA: TGCGCCAGCAGTCCCCAAGCGGGCGCTAGCACAGATACGCAGTATTTT
V gene: TRBV6-5; clone size: NA; J gene: TRBJ1-1; D gene: TRBD1; CDR3 protein: CASSNRQGGTEAFF; CDR3 DNA: TGTGCCAGCAGTAACCGACAGGGGGGCACTGAAGCTTTCTTT
V gene: TRBV3-1/TRBV3-2; clone size: NA; J gene: TRBJ2-2; D gene: TRBD1; CDR3 protein: CASSRQGSTGELFF; CDR3 DNA: TGTGCCAGCAGCCGACAGGGAAGCACCGGGGAGCTGTTTTTT